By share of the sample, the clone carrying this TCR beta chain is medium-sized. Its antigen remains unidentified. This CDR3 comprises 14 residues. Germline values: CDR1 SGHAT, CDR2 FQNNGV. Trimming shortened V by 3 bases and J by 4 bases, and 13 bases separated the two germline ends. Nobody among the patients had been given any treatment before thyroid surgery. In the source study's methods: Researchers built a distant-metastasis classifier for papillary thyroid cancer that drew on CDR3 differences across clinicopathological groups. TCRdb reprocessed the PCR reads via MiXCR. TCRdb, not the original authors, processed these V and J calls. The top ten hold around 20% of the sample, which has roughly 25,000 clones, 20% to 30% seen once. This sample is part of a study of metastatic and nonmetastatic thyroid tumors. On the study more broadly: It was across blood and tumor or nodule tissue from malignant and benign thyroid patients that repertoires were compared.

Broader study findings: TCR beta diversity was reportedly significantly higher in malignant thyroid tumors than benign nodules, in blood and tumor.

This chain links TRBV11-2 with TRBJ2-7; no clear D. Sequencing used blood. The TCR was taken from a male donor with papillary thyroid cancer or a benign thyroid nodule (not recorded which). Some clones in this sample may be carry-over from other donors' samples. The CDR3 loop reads CASSLRRAPYEQYF. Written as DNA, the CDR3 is TGTGCCAGCAGCTTGAGAAGGGCTCCTTACGAGCAGTACTTC.